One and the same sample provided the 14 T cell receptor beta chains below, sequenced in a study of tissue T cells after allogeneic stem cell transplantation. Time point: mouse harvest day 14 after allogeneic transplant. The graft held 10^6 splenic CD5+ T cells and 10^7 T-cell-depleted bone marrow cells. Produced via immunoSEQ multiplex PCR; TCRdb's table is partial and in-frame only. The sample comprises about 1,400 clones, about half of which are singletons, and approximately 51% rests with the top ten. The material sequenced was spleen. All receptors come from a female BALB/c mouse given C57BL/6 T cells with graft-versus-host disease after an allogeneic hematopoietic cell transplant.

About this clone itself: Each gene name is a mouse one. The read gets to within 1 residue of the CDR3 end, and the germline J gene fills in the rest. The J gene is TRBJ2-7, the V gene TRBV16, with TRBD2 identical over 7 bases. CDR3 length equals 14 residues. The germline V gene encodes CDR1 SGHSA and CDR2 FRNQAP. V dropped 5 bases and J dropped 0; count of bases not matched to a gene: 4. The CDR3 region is CASSLLGYSYEQYF. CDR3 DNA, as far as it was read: TGTGCAAGCAGCCTACTGGGGTACTCCTATGAACAGTAC.

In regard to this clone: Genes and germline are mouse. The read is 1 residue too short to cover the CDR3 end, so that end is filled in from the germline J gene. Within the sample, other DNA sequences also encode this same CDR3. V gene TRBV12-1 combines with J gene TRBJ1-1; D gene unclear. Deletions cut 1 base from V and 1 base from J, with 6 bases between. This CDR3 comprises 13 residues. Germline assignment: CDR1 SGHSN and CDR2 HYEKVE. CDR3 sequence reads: CASSLGRNTEVFF. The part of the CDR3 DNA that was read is TGTGCCAGCTCTCTTGGCAGAAACACAGAAGTCTTC.

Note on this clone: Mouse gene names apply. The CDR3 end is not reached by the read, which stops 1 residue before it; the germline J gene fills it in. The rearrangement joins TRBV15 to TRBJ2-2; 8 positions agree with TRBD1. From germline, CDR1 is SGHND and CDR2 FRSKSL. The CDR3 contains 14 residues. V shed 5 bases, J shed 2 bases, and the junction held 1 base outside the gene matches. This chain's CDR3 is CASSRTGNTGQLYF. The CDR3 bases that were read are TGTGCCAGCAGTCGGACAGGGAACACCGGGCAGCTCTAC.

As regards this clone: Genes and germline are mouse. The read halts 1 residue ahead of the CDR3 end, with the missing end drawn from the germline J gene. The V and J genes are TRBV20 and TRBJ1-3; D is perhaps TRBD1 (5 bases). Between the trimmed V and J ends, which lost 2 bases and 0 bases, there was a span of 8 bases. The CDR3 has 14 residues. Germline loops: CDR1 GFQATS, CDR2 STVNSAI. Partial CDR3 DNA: TGTGGTGCTAGGTGGGGGTCTTCTGGAAATACGCTCTAT. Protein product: CGARWGSSGNTLY. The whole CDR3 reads CGARWGSSGNTLYF.

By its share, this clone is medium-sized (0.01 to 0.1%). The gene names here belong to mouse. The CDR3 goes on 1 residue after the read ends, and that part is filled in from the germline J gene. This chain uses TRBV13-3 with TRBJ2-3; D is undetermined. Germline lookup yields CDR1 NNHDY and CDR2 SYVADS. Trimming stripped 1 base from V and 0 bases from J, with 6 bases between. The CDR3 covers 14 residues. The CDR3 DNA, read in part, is TGTGCCAGCAGTGATCGCAGTAGTGCAGAAACGCTGTAT. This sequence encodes CASSDRSSAETLY. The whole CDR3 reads CASSDRSSAETLYF.

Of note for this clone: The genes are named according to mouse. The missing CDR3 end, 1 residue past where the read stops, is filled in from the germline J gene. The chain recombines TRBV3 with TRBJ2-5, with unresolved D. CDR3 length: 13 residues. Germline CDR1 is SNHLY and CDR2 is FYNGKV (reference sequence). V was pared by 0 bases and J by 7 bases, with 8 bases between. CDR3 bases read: TGTGCCAGCAGCTTAGCGCTTTGGTACACCCAGTAC. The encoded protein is CASSLALWYTQY. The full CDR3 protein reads CASSLALWYTQYF. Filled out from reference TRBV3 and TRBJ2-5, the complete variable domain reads GPKVLQIPSHQIIDMGQMVTLNCDPVSNHLYFYWYKQILGQQMEFLVNFYNGKVMEKSKLFKDQFSVERPDGSYFTLKIQPTALEDSAVYFCASSLALWYTQYFGPGTRLLVL.

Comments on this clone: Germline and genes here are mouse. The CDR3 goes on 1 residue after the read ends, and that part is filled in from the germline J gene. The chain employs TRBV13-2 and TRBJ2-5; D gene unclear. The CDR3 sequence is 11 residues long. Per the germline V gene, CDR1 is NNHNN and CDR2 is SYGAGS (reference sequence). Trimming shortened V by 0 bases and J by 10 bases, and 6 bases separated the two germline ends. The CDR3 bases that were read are TGTGCCAGCGGTGATGCCCCCCCCCAGTAC. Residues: CASGDAPPQY. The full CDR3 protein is CASGDAPPQYF.

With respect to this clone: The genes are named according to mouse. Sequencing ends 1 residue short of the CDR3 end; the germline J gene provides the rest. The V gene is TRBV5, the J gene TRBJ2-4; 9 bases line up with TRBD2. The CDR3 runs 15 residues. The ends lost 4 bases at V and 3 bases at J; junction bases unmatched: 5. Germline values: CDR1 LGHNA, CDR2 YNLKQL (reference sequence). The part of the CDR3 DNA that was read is TGTGCCAGCAGCCCTGGGGGGGGAGGACAAAACACCTTGTAC. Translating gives CASSPGGGGQNTLY. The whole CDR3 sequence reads CASSPGGGGQNTLYF.

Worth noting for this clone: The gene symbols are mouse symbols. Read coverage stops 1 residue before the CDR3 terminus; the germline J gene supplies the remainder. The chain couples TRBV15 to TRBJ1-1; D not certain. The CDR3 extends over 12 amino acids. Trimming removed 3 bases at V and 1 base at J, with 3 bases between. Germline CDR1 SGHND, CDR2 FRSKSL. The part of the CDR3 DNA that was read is TGTGCCAGCAGTTTGGGGAACACAGAAGTCTTC. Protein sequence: CASSLGNTEVF. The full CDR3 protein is CASSLGNTEVFF.

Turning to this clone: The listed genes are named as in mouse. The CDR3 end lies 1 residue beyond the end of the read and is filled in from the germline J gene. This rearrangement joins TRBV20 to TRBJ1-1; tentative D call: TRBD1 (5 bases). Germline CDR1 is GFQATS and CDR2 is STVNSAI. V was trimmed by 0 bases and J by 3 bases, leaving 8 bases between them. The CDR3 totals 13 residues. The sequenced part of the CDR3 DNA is TGTGGTGCTAGGGACCAGGGCCACACAGAAGTCTTC. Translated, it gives CGARDQGHTEVF. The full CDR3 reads CGARDQGHTEVFF.

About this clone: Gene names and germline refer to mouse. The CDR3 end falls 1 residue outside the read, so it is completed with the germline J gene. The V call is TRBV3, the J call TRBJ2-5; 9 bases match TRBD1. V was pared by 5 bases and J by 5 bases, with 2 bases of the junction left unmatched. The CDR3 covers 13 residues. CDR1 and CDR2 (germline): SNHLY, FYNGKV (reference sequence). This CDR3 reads CASSQGQGDTQYF. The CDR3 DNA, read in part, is TGTGCCAGCAGCCAGGGACAGGGAGACACCCAGTAC.

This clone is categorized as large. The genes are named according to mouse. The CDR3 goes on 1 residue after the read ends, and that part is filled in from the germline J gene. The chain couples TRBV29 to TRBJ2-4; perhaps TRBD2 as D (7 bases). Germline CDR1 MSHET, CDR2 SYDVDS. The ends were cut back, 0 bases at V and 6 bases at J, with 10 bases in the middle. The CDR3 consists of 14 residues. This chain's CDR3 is CASSLSGGANTLYF. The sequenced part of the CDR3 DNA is TGTGCTAGCAGTTTATCGGGGGGCGCGAACACCTTGTAC.

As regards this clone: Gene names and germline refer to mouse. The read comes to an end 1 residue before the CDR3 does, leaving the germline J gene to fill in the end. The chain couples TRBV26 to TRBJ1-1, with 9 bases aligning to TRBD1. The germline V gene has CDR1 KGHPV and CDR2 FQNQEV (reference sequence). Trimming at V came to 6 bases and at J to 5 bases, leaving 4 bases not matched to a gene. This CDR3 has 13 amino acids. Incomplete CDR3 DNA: TGTGCCAGCAGCCGACAGGGGGGAACAGAAGTCTTC. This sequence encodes CASSRQGGTEVF. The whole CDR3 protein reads CASSRQGGTEVFF.

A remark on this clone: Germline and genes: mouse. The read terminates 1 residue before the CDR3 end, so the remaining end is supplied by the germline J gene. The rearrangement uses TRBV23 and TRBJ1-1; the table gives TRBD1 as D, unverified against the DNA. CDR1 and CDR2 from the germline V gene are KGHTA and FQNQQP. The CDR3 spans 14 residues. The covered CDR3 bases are TGCTCCAGCAGTCAAGGGACACCAAACACAGAAGTCTTC. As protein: CSSSQGTPNTEVF. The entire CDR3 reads CSSSQGTPNTEVFF.